This T cell receptor beta chain is drawn from a study of T cells in Graves' hyperthyroidism and ophthalmopathy. Study at large: Peripheral blood specimens were obtained at initial diagnosis, prior to any treatment.

This clonotype was found many times. The diagnostic basis comprised clinical symptoms, serum thyroxine and TRAb, thyroid ultrasound and orbital computed tomography. Fresh peripheral blood, roughly 9.3 ml, was the source of the PBMCs. Authors of the study amplified TCR beta CDR3 regions from RNA transcripts. TCR CDR3 regions were first amplified by RT-PCR with HTBI primers. TCRdb called the multiplex PCR reads again in MiXCR, with one record for every CDR3 protein. Of over 650,000 distinct CDR3 sequences in the sample, around 17% were seen once. The sample taken for sequencing was blood. This receptor was taken from a man aged 18 to 29 with Graves' hyperthyroidism.

This chain's CDR3 is CASSSHYLTDTQYF. The CDR3, as DNA: TGTGCCAGCAGTTCCCATTACCTCACAGATACGCAGTATTTT. The chain employs TRBV12-3 or TRBV12-4 and TRBJ2-3, with D uncertain. V lost 4 bases, J lost 2 bases, and 10 bases lay in between. The CDR3 consists of 14 residues.